This record covers a single T cell receptor beta chain. Study processing details: The authors estimated nucleated cell counts from reference gene primer amplification. Data came from immunoSEQ multiplex PCR; TCRdb stores just in-frame clones and leaves some out. V and J calls and clone size are copied from that table; D and trimming were computed from the DNA. The table records some 20,000 clones, roughly 93% of them present only once. These data come from a study of blood T cell repertoires in COVID-19. Across the study: Collection of acute and convalescent COVID-19 samples took place in the United States, Italy and Spain. T cells, B-cell-depleted T cells, or PBMCs provided the cDNA or gDNA that served as material.

The V and J ends lost 2 bases and 4 bases respectively, with 7 bases between them. The CDR3 consists of 13 residues. Germline V lookup: CDR1 KGHSH, CDR2 LQKENI. This sequence originates from a human donor in a cohort sampled during active COVID-19. V gene TRBV18 combines with J gene TRBJ2-3; tentatively, D is TRBD1 (6 bases). Sample: peripheral blood. This chain's CDR3 is CASSPGGADTQYF. The CDR3 DNA follows: TGTGCCAGCTCACCAGGGGGCGCAGATACGCAGTATTTT.